This T cell receptor (beta chain) emerged from a study of blood T cells in healthy people across ages. For the study at large: The capture of about one barcoded beta molecule per two T cells was achieved by template switching.

Ranging in age from roughly 6 to 100, the donors were healthy Caucasian individuals from Russia. Points on this clonotype: Its antigen is unidentified.

General study results and limits: Age brought a roughly linear fall in TCR beta diversity measured per million T cells.

A sample-barcoded 5' primer and a J-beta primer mix were used in a second PCR of about 7 to 11 cycles. One entry per CDR3 protein, called by TCRdb with MiXCR from the 5' RACE reads. The sample lists around 1,700,000 distinct CDR3 sequences, 28% occurring once. The CDR3 extends over 11 amino acids. V lost 5 bases and J lost 8, with 9 bases in between. Sequences were obtained from blood. This receptor was identified in a woman aged 25 to 39 in good health. V and J are TRBV12-3 or TRBV12-4 and TRBJ1-2; D is uncertain. CDR3 nucleotide sequence: TGTGCCAGCAGTCATCAGGACGGCTACACCTTC. This encodes CASSHQDGYTF.